This record covers a single T cell receptor beta chain. The V end lost 4 bases, the J end lost 4 bases, and 16 bases lay between the germline ends. CDR1 and CDR2 (germline): SGHTA, FQGTGA. The CDR3 length is 15 residues. TCRdb recomputed calls from the 5' RACE reads with MiXCR, one row per CDR3 protein. This sample has 69,000 or so distinct CDR3 sequences, with roughly 9.4% found just once. The data derive from a study of early T cells in non-severe SARS-CoV-2 infection. The sequence derives from an adult who was a healthcare worker with PCR-confirmed SARS-CoV-2 infection or an uninfected control (not recorded which). Sequenced input: whole blood. The chain carries TRBV7-3 and TRBJ1-1; TRBD1 might be the D (5 bases). In nucleotides, the CDR3 is TGTGCCAGCAGCTCCCAGGGTAGGGGTGGCACTGAAGCTTTCTTT. Protein: CASSSQGRGGTEAFF.